The sequence of this T cell receptor beta chain was determined in a study of blood T cell repertoires in COVID-19. Background on the study: Samples came from the United States, Italy and Spain, spanning acute and convalescent COVID-19. From T cells, B-cell-depleted T cells, or PBMCs came the material, which was cDNA or gDNA.

Per the original data handling: Scientists estimated how many nucleated cells there were by amplifying reference gene primers. TCRdb's copy holds only in-frame clones and misses some; the assay was immunoSEQ multiplex PCR. V, J and clone size are taken as reported in that table, and D and trimming were inferred from the DNA itself. Seen here are about 210,000 clones, about 82% observed once, and the top ten hold around 2.5%. Followed over time, Seattle patients had been enrolled while infection was active. The germline V gene encodes CDR1 SGHRS and CDR2 YFSETQ. This CDR3 has 14 residues. With 1 base removed from V and 3 bases from J, the gap between germline ends came to 9 bases.

This sequence originates from a woman aged 70-85 years with COVID-19, enrolled during active disease. The chain joins TRBV5-1 to TRBJ2-3, with a weak D call TRBD1 (6 bases). Sequencing input: peripheral blood. The CDR3 is CASSLFQGTDTQYF. The CDR3 region has the DNA TGCGCCAGCAGCTTGTTCCAGGGGACAGATACGCAGTATTTT.